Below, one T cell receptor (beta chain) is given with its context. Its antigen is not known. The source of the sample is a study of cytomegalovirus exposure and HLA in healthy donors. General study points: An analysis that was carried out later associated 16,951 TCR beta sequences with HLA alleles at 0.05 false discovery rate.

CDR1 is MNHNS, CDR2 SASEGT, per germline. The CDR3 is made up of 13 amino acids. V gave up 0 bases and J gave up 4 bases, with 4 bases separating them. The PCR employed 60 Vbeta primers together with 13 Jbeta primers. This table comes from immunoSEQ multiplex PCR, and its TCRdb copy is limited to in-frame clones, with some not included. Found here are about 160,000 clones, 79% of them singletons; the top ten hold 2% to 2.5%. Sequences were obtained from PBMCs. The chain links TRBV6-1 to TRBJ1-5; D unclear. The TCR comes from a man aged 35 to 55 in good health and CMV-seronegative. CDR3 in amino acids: CASSEAQNQPQHF. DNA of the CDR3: TGTGCCAGCAGTGAAGCTCAAAATCAGCCCCAGCATTTT.